These 9 T cell receptor beta chains were sequenced from one sample in a study of blood T cell repertoires in COVID-19. TCRdb's table, derived via immunoSEQ multiplex PCR, lists solely in-frame clones and lacks some. This sample yields under 150,000 clones, of which approximately 83% are seen a single time; 8% belongs to the top ten. The sample comprised peripheral blood. These receptors originate from a woman in her sixties or seventies with COVID-19, enrolled during active disease.

V usage is TRBV7-8 and J usage is TRBJ1-4; perhaps TRBD1 as D (5 bases). V shed 0 bases and J shed 5 bases, with 10 bases lying between them. This CDR3 spans 15 amino acids. Germline V gives CDR1 SGHVS, CDR2 FQNEAQ. The DNA of the CDR3 is TGTGCCAGCAGCTTAGCGGGGGGGTGGAATGAAAAACTGTTTTTT. Translation: CASSLAGGWNEKLFF. Based on the CDR3 plus reference TRBV7-8 and TRBJ1-4, the full variable domain is GAGVSQSPRYKVAKRGQDVALRCDPISGHVSLFWYQQALGQGPEFLTYFQNEAQLDKSGLPSDRFFAERPEGSVSTLKIQRTQQEDSAVYLCASSLAGGWNEKLFFGSGTQLSVL.

The chain uses TRBV10-1 and TRBJ1-4; 7 bases line up with TRBD1. Per the germline V gene, CDR1 is WNHNN and CDR2 is SYGVQD (reference sequence). This CDR3 comprises 14 residues. With 8 bases clipped from V and 7 bases from J, the junction kept 10 bases outside the gene matches. CDR3 residues: CASVYRGRGEKLFF. In DNA form, the CDR3 reads TGCGCCAGCGTCTACAGGGGCAGGGGTGAAAAACTGTTTTTT.

The chain couples TRBV4-1 to TRBJ2-5, with 8 nucleotides matching TRBD2. The CDR3 consists of 14 residues. CDR1 and CDR2 from the germline V gene are MGHRA and YSYEKL. Germline trimming cut 4 bases from V and 5 bases from J; bases unmatched to any gene: 6. The CDR3 reads CASSLVGGGETQYF. The CDR3 DNA follows: TGCGCCAGCAGCCTCGTGGGCGGGGGGGAGACCCAGTACTTC.

The chain links TRBV13 to TRBJ2-7, with 8 nucleotides matching TRBD2. The CDR3 spans 16 residues. After removal of 0 bases from V and 1 base from J, the junction contained 5 bases not matched to a gene. Germline V gene data show CDR1 as PRHDT and CDR2 as FYEKMQ (reference sequence). CDR3 in amino acids: CASSLGRGGSSYEQYF. The CDR3 bases are TGTGCCAGCAGCTTAGGCCGGGGGGGGTCTTCCTACGAGCAGTACTTC. The whole variable domain, remainder taken from reference TRBV13 and TRBJ2-7, is AAGVIQSPRHLIKEKRETATLKCYPIPRHDTVYWYQQGPGQDPQFLISFYEKMQSDKGSIPDRFSAQQFSDYHSELNMSSLELGDSALYFCASSLGRGGSSYEQYFGPGTRLTVT.

The chain recombines TRBV5-8 with TRBJ1-1; 7 bases align to TRBD1. The CDR3 totals 16 residues. Germline CDR1 SGHTS, CDR2 YDEGEE. V shed 2 bases and J 5 bases; nucleotides not matched to a gene: 12. The CDR3 reads CASSFRTGPRKTEAFF. In DNA form, the CDR3 reads TGTGCCAGCAGCTTCCGGACAGGTCCGAGGAAGACTGAAGCTTTCTTT.

V and J are TRBV9 and TRBJ2-2; 8 bases line up with TRBD1. Trimming at V came to 4 bases and at J to 6 bases, leaving 5 bases not matched to a gene. Looked up from germline, CDR1 is SGDLS and CDR2 is YYNGEE. The CDR3 sequence is 14 residues long. The CDR3 DNA is TGTGCCAGCAGCCCAGGGGGCGCCCCCGGGGAGCTGTTTTTT. This gives the protein CASSPGGAPGELFF.

A word on this clone: The sample carries other DNA sequences with the same CDR3. The CDR3 coding sequence is TGTGCCAGTAGTGATCCGGGACAGCGAAGAAACACCATATATTTT. Amino acid sequence: CASSDPGQRRNTIYF. The V and J genes are TRBV19 and TRBJ1-3, with 7 bases aligning to TRBD1. Looked up from germline, CDR1 is LNHDA and CDR2 is SQIVND (reference sequence). Trimming took 5 bases from V and 5 from J; bases not matched to a gene: 9. The CDR3 loop spans 15 amino acids. The full variable domain, completed using reference TRBV19 and TRBJ1-3, is DGGITQSPKYLFRKEGQNVTLSCEQNLNHDAMYWYRQDPGQGLRLIYYSQIVNDFQKGDIAEGYSVSREKKESFPLTVTSAQKNPTAFYLCASSDPGQRRNTIYFGEGSWLTVV.

The chain links TRBV4-1 to TRBJ2-1, with 8 bases identical to TRBD2. This CDR3 has 17 residues. In germline, CDR1 is MGHRA, CDR2 YSYEKL. J gave up 3 bases and V 1 base, and 8 bases lay outside the gene matches. The CDR3 DNA reads as TGCGCCAGCAGCCAAGTTCTAACTAGCGGCAGCTACAATGAGCAGTTCTTC. Translated: CASSQVLTSGSYNEQFF.

This clone was seen just once. Other DNA sequences in this sample translate to the same CDR3. The V call is TRBV5-1, the J call TRBJ1-1; no definite D call. Per the germline V gene, CDR1 is SGHRS and CDR2 is YFSETQ. The CDR3 extends over 13 amino acids. Trimming took off 3 bases at V and 2 bases at J, with 8 bases between the two ends. The CDR3 DNA is TGCGCCAGCAGCTGGGCGCTAAACACTGAAGCTTTCTTT. This encodes CASSWALNTEAFF.